A selection of T cell receptor beta chains follows, all from one sample in a study of naive and memory T cell subsets. TCRdb passed the UMI-ligation and nested PCR reads through MiXCR, listing each CDR3 protein once. This table has some 110,000 distinct CDR3 sequences, 36% appearing once. Sequenced input: central memory CD4+ T cells from blood. These receptors all stem from a human donor in good health. CDR3s include the opening cysteine and the closing phenylalanine or tryptophan. A D gene is named only where the DNA matches it firmly. Size is omitted from some rows. Given values are once, few, many or a class for expanded clones.

D: TRBD1
J: TRBJ1-5
V: TRBV6-2/TRBV6-3
size: .
CDR3: CASSYPGQGKIQPQHF
DNA: TGTGCCAGCAGTTACCCGGGACAGGGAAAAATACAGCCCCAGCATTTT

D: .
J: TRBJ2-1
V: TRBV28
size: .
CDR3: CASSLHPTTGEQFF
DNA: TGTGCCAGCAGTTTACACCCCACGACGGGGGAGCAGTTCTTC

D: .
J: TRBJ2-3
V: TRBV9
size: .
CDR3: CASSVGWRVTDTQYF
DNA: TGTGCCAGCAGCGTAGGTTGGAGGGTTACAGATACGCAGTATTTT

D: .
J: TRBJ1-2
V: TRBV27
size: many
CDR3: CASSPTENYGYTF
DNA: TGTGCCAGCAGTCCGACAGAAAACTATGGCTACACCTTC

D: TRBD2
J: TRBJ2-1
V: TRBV7-2
size: .
CDR3: CARSLSRTSGYNEQFF
DNA: TGTGCCAGGAGCTTATCCCGGACTAGCGGCTACAATGAGCAGTTCTTC

D: .
J: TRBJ2-7
V: TRBV7-2
size: .
CDR3: CASSLVGPGSYEQYF
DNA: TGTGCCAGCAGCTTAGTCGGTCCAGGCTCCTACGAGCAGTACTTC

D: TRBD1
J: TRBJ2-6
V: TRBV5-1
size: .
CDR3: CASGDRRSGANVLTF
DNA: TGCGCCAGCGGGGACAGGCGCTCTGGGGCCAACGTCCTGACTTTC

D: .
J: TRBJ1-4
V: TRBV10-2
size: .
CDR3: CASSDPGTQPGEKLFF
DNA: TGCGCCAGCAGCGATCCCGGGACTCAACCGGGTGAAAAACTGTTTTTT

D: .
J: TRBJ2-7
V: TRBV7-8
size: .
CDR3: CASSVDRVAGMEQYF
DNA: TGTGCCAGCAGCGTAGACAGGGTAGCGGGGATGGAGCAGTACTTC

D: .
J: TRBJ2-1
V: TRBV6-2/TRBV6-3
size: .
CDR3: CASRRDIPYNEQFF
DNA: TGTGCCAGCAGACGGGACATCCCCTACAATGAGCAGTTCTTC

D: TRBD2
J: TRBJ2-1
V: TRBV6-1
size: .
CDR3: CASSVTSGSKNEQFF
DNA: TGTGCCAGCAGTGTTACTAGCGGGAGTAAAAATGAGCAGTTCTTC